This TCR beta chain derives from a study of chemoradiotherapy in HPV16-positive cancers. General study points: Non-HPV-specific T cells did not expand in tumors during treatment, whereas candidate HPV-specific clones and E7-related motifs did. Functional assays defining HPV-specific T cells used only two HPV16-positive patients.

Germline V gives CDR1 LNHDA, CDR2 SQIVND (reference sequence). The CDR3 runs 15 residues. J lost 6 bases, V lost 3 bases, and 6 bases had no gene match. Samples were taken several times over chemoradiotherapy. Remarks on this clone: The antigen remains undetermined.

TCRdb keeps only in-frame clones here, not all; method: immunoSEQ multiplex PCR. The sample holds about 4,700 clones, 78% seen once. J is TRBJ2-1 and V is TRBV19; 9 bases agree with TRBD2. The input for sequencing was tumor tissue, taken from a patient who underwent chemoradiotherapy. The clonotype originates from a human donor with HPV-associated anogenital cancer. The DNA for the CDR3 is TGTGCCAGTAGTATTAGGCTAGCGGGGATCAATGAGCAGTTCTTC. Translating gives CASSIRLAGINEQFF.